The next 20 T cell receptor beta chains were all read from a single sample in a study of OX40 agonist ivuxolimab in advanced cancers. The table came from immunoSEQ multiplex PCR; TCRdb's copy has only in-frame clones and leaves some out. The sample lists around 77,000 clones, around nine tenths occurring once. Sample: CD4+ or CD8+ T cells sorted from blood, taken in a trial of the OX40 agonist ivuxolimab. The receptors were gathered from an adult with an advanced solid tumor such as melanoma, head and neck, liver or kidney cancer.

The J gene is TRBJ2-7, the V gene TRBV27; D unresolved. This CDR3 comprises 10 residues. In germline, CDR1 is MNHEY, CDR2 SMNVEV (reference sequence). The V end lost 2 bases, the J end lost 6 bases, and 2 bases lay between the germline ends. CDR3 bases: TGTGCCAGCAGTTTACCCGAGCAGTACTTC. Translation gives CASSLPEQYF.

The chain is built from TRBV10-3 and TRBJ2-1; 12 positions agree with TRBD2. Germline lookup yields CDR1 ENHRY and CDR2 SYGVKD. There are 17 residues in the CDR3. Unmatched junction bases numbered 8, after V lost 4 bases and J lost 4 bases. In nucleotides, the CDR3 is TGTGCCATCAGTGCGACTAGCGGGGGAGCCTATTACAATGAGCAGTTCTTC. Translating gives CAISATSGGAYYNEQFF.

The rearrangement links TRBV6-5 to TRBJ1-2, with D maybe TRBD1 (5 bases). With 2 bases removed from V and 5 bases from J, the gap between germline ends came to 12 bases. The CDR3 has 14 residues. The germline V gene encodes CDR1 MNHEY and CDR2 SVGAGI. For the CDR3, the DNA is TGTGCCAGCAGTTACACACAGGAGCTTTATGGCTACACCTTC. Its translation is CASSYTQELYGYTF.

This clone was picked up a small number of times. This chain connects TRBV30 to TRBJ1-1; a weak D match, TRBD1 (6 bases). This CDR3 comprises 13 residues. Trimming shortened V by 8 bases and J by 5 bases, and 18 bases separated the two germline ends. Germline V gene data show CDR1 as GTSNPN and CDR2 as SVGIG (reference sequence). CDR3 sequence (DNA): TGTGCCCTGTCGGGGGGCTCGCGGACTGAAGCTTTCTTT. Translation gives CALSGGSRTEAFF.

The genes are TRBV5-8 and TRBJ2-7; a possible D gene is TRBD1 (5 bases). V shed 0 bases and J shed 5 bases, with 12 bases lying between them. Germline V gene sequence: CDR1 SGHTS, CDR2 YDEGEE. There are 14 residues in the CDR3. The CDR3 sequence is CASSLGIGHHEQYF. As DNA, the CDR3 is TGTGCCAGCAGCTTGGGAATTGGACACCACGAGCAGTACTTC.

The chain uses TRBV5-8 and TRBJ1-3; a possible D gene is TRBD1 (5 bases). V was clipped by 1 base and J by 0 bases, with 23 bases between them. The germline gives CDR1 SGHTS, CDR2 YDEGEE. CDR3 length: 20 residues. This CDR3 is CASSLPAGRRAEASGNTIYF. In DNA, the CDR3 is TGTGCCAGCAGCTTGCCCGCAGGGAGGAGGGCAGAGGCCTCTGGAAACACCATATATTTT.

V and J are TRBV4-2 and TRBJ2-7, with D uncertain. Looked up from germline, CDR1 is LGHNA and CDR2 is YNFKEQ. Trimming shortened V by 1 base and J by 0 bases, and 10 bases separated the two germline ends. The CDR3 spans 15 residues. The CDR3 spells CASSQGLGFSYEQYF. The CDR3 bases are TGTGCCAGCAGCCAAGGACTGGGATTCTCCTACGAGCAGTACTTC.

V is TRBV6-1 and J is TRBJ1-6, with D perhaps TRBD1 (5 bases). CDR3 size: 15 residues. V was cut by 4 bases and J by 5 bases, with 12 bases left in between. Germline V gene data show CDR1 as MNHNS and CDR2 as SASEGT. The CDR3 DNA sequence: TGTGCCAGCAGTGCGGGACTGGGAGATAATTCACCCCTCCACTTT. Amino acid sequence: CASSAGLGDNSPLHF.

The chain carries TRBV27 and TRBJ2-7; 11 positions agree with TRBD1. The V and J ends lost 7 bases and 2 bases, in that order; junction bases with no gene match: 7. This CDR3 contains 15 residues. The germline gives CDR1 MNHEY, CDR2 SMNVEV (reference sequence). The CDR3: CASKKGGQGAYEQYF. The CDR3 DNA reads TGTGCCAGCAAAAAAGGGGGACAGGGGGCCTACGAGCAGTACTTC.

The CDR3 DNA is TGTGCCAGCAACCCGGGACTAGACCCCTACAATGAGCAGTTCTTC. Translating gives CASNPGLDPYNEQFF. V is TRBV5-4 and J is TRBJ2-1; TRBD2 matches at 8 bases. The CDR3 consists of 15 residues. Germline CDR1 is SGHNT and CDR2 is YYREEE (reference sequence). With V trimmed by 6 bases and J by 2 bases, 7 bases remained unmatched.

In its sample, this clone was seen a few times. The chain couples TRBV4-1 to TRBJ2-7; the D is unclear. CDR3 length equals 13 residues. Trimming shortened V by 2 bases and J by 6 bases, and 11 bases separated the two germline ends. Germline CDR1 is MGHRA and CDR2 is YSYEKL. The CDR3 sequence is CASSQPPAGEQYF. The CDR3 DNA reads as TGCGCCAGCAGCCAACCCCCCGCCGGCGAGCAGTACTTC.

The chain uses TRBV6-6 and TRBJ2-7; D is perhaps TRBD1 (5 bases). The germline V and J ends were trimmed by 6 bases and 2 bases, with 17 bases remaining between them. Germline V gene sequence: CDR1 MNHNY, CDR2 SVGAGI (reference sequence). The CDR3 length is 15 residues. This CDR3 is CASRFILTDTYEQYF. CDR3 nucleotides: TGTGCCAGCAGATTCATACTGACAGATACCTACGAGCAGTACTTC.

The J gene is TRBJ2-7, the V gene TRBV13; TRBD1 matches 8 bases. The CDR3 is 16 residues long. V lost 6 bases to trimming and J lost 0 bases; unmatched junction nucleotides: 10. Looked up from germline, CDR1 is PRHDT and CDR2 is FYEKMQ (reference sequence). Here the CDR3 DNA reads TGTGCCAGCAGGGTTACCGGGACAGGCGACTCCTACGAGCAGTACTTC. This gives the protein CASRVTGTGDSYEQYF. The variable domain in full, with the rest retrieved from reference TRBV13 and TRBJ2-7, is AAGVIQSPRHLIKEKRETATLKCYPIPRHDTVYWYQQGPGQDPQFLISFYEKMQSDKGSIPDRFSAQQFSDYHSELNMSSLELGDSALYFCASRVTGTGDSYEQYFGPGTRLTVT.

This chain joins TRBV10-3 and TRBJ1-2; D might be TRBD1 (6 bases). CDR1 and CDR2 (germline): ENHRY, SYGVKD. V was cut by 0 bases and J by 7 bases, with 9 bases left in between. CDR3 length equals 13 residues. DNA of the CDR3: TGTGCCATCAGTGAGTCGGAGGGGGTTGGCTACACCTTC. This gives the protein CAISESEGVGYTF.

The table lists this clone with a count of one. The rearrangement links TRBV4-2 to TRBJ1-1; D is undetermined. Germline V gives CDR1 LGHNA, CDR2 YNFKEQ. CDR3 length: 15 residues. V was cut by 0 bases and J by 0 bases, with 8 bases left in between. The CDR3 DNA reads as TGTGCCAGCAGCCAAGAGGCAGGCCTGAACACTGAAGCTTTCTTT. This sequence encodes CASSQEAGLNTEAFF.

V gene TRBV2 combines with J gene TRBJ1-2; D call uncertain. Per germline, CDR1 SNHLY and CDR2 FYNNEI. Between the trimmed V and J ends, which lost 3 bases and 1 base, there was a span of 9 bases. This CDR3 contains 14 residues. The CDR3, as DNA: TGTGCCAGCAGTGAGGGGTTTGTTAACTATGGCTACACCTTC. The encoded protein is CASSEGFVNYGYTF. Full variable domain (outside the CDR3, taken from reference TRBV2 and TRBJ1-2): EPEVTQTPSHQVTQMGQEVILRCVPISNHLYFYWYRQILGQKVEFLVSFYNNEISEKSEIFDDQFSVERPDGSNFTLKIRSTKLEDSAMYFCASSEGFVNYGYTFGSGTRLTVV.

This clone was recorded a few times. The chain recombines TRBV5-4 with TRBJ1-1; no definite D call. The CDR3 spans 13 residues. Germline assignment: CDR1 SGHNT and CDR2 YYREEE (reference sequence). V was pared by 5 bases and J by 5 bases, with 13 bases between. The CDR3 reads CASRFDHGTEAFF. CDR3 DNA sequence: TGTGCCAGCAGATTTGACCACGGAACTGAAGCTTTCTTT.

The chain recombines TRBV27 with TRBJ1-2, with D possibly TRBD1 on 5 matching bases. The V end was cut by 2 bases, the J end by 3 bases, with 13 bases between. The CDR3 runs 15 residues. Germline assignment: CDR1 MNHEY and CDR2 SMNVEV (reference sequence). The CDR3 bases are TGTGCCAGCAGTTTAGGGGACGGGGTTCACTATGGCTACACCTTC. Its protein is CASSLGDGVHYGYTF.

V and J are TRBV10-3 and TRBJ2-7; perhaps TRBD2 as D (6 bases). Germline V gene lookup returns CDR1 ENHRY and CDR2 SYGVKD. V was trimmed by 11 bases and J by 0 bases, leaving 20 bases between them. This CDR3 spans 15 amino acids. CDR3 residues: CASNVPGGSSYEQYF. CDR3 nucleotides: TGTGCCTCCAACGTACCCGGGGGTAGCTCCTACGAGCAGTACTTC.

The chain is built from TRBV6-6 and TRBJ1-5; 7 bases agree with TRBD1. The CDR3 runs 13 residues. Germline trimming cut 5 bases from V and 6 bases from J; bases unmatched to any gene: 4. Germline assignment: CDR1 MNHNY and CDR2 SVGAGI (reference sequence). CDR3 nucleotides: TGTGCCAGCAGTCCTACAGGGGCTCAGCCCCAGCATTTT. This translates into CASSPTGAQPQHF.